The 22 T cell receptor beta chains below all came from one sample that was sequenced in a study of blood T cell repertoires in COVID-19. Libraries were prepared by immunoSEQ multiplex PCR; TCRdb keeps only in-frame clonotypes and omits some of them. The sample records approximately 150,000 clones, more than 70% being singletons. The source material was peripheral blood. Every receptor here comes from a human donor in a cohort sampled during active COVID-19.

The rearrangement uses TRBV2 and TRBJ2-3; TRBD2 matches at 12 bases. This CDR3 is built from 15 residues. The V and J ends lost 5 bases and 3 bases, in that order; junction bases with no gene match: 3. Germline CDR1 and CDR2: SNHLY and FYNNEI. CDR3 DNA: TGTGCCAGCAGTAACCTAGCGGGGGGGACAGATACGCAGTATTTT. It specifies CASSNLAGGTDTQYF.

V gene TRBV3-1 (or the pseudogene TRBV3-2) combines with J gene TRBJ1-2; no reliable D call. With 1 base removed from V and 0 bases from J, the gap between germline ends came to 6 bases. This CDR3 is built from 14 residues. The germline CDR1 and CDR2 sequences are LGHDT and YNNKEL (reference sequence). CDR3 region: CASSQGGSNYGYTF. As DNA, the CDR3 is TGTGCCAGCAGCCAAGGAGGATCTAACTATGGCTACACCTTC.

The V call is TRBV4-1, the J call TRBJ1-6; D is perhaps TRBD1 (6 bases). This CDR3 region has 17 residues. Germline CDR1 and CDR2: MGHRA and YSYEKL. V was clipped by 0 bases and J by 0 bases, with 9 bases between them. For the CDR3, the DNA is TGCGCCAGCAGCCAAGATAGAGGGGGCTCCTATAATTCACCCCTCCACTTT. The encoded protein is CASSQDRGGSYNSPLHF.

In DNA, the CDR3 is TGCGCCAGCAGCCTCTCGACAGGGAATTCACCCCTCCACTTT. Its translation is CASSLSTGNSPLHF. The V call is TRBV4-3, the J call TRBJ1-6, with 7 bases aligning to TRBD1. This CDR3 is 14 amino acids long. With V trimmed by 4 bases and J by 7 bases, 4 bases remained unmatched. Germline V gives CDR1 LGHNA, CDR2 YSLEER.

The CDR3 here is CASSHSGGRTDTQYF. CDR3 coding DNA: TGTGCCAGTAGCCATAGCGGGGGGCGCACAGATACGCAGTATTTT. V usage is TRBV19 and J usage is TRBJ2-3; 10 bases are shared with TRBD2. V shed 6 bases, J shed 1 base, and the junction held 4 bases outside the gene matches. The germline V gene encodes CDR1 LNHDA and CDR2 SQIVND (reference sequence). The length of the CDR3 is 15 residues.

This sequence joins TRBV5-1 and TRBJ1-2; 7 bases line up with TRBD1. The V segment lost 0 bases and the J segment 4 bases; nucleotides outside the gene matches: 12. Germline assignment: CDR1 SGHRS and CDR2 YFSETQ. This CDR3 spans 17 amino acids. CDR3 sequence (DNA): TGCGCCAGCAGCTTGGGCCCCTCCGGGACAGCATCCTATGGCTACACCTTC. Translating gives CASSLGPSGTASYGYTF.

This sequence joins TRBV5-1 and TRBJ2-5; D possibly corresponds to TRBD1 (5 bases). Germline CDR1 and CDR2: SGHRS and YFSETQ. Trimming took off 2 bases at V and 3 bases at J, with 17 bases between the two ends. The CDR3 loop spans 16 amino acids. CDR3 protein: CASSLGFPQGKETQYF. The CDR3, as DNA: TGCGCCAGCAGCTTAGGATTTCCTCAGGGAAAAGAGACCCAGTACTTC.

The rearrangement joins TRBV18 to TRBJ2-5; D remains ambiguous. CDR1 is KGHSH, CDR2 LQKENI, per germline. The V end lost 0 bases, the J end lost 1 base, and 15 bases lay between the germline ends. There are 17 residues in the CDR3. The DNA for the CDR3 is TGTGCCAGCTCACCACCGAGCACCCGGCGGCTCCAAGAGACCCAGTACTTC. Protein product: CASSPPSTRRLQETQYF.

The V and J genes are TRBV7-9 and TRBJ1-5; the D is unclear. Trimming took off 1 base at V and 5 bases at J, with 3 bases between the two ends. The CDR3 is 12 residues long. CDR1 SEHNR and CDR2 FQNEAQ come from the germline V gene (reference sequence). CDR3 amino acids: CASSLGHQPQHF. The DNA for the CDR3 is TGTGCCAGCAGCTTAGGGCATCAGCCCCAGCATTTT.

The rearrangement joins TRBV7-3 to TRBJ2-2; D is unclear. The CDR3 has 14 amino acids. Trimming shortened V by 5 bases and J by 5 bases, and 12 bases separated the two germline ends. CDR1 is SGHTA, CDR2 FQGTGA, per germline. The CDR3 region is CASSLSSSTGELFF. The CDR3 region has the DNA TGTGCCAGCAGCCTATCTTCGAGTACCGGGGAGCTGTTTTTT. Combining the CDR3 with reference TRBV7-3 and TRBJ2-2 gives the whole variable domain GAGVSQTPSNKVTEKGKYVELRCDPISGHTALYWYRQSLGQGPEFLIYFQGTGAADDSGLPNDRFFAVRPEGSVSTLKIQRTERGDSAVYLCASSLSSSTGELFFGEGSRLTVL.

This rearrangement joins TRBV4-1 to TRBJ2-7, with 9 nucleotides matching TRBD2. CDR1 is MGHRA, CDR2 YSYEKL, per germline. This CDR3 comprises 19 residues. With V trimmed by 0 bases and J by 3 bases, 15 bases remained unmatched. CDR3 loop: CASSQDSRRGGGVDYEQYF. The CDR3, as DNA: TGCGCCAGCAGCCAAGATTCCCGGCGGGGGGGCGGTGTCGACTACGAGCAGTACTTC.

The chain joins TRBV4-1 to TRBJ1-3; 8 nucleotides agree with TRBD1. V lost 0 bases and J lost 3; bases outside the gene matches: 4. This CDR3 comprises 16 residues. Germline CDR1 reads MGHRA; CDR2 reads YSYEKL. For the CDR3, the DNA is TGCGCCAGCAGCCAAGATCGACAGGGGAGTGGAAACACCATATATTTT. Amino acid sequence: CASSQDRQGSGNTIYF.

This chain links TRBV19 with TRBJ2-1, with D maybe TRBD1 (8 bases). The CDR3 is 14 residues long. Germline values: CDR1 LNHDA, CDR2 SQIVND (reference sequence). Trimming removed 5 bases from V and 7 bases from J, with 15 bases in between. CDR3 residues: CASSVDREGNEQFF. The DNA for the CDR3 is TGTGCCAGTAGTGTGGACAGGGAGGGTAATGAGCAGTTCTTC.

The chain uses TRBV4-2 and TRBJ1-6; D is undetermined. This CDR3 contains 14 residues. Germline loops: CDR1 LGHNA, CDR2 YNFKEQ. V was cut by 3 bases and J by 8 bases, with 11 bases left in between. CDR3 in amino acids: CASSHGQVDSPLHF. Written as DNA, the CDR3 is TGTGCCAGCAGCCACGGCCAGGTAGATTCACCCCTCCACTTT.

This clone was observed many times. CDR3 in DNA: TGTGCCTGGAGTGTCGACAGGGGGCAGGGAAAACTGTTTTTT. Translation: CAWSVDRGQGKLFF. The chain joins TRBV30 to TRBJ1-4, with 10 bases matching TRBD1. CDR1 is GTSNPN and CDR2 is SVGIG in the germline V gene (reference sequence). V shed 0 bases, J shed 10 bases, and the junction held 5 bases outside the gene matches. The CDR3 has 14 residues.

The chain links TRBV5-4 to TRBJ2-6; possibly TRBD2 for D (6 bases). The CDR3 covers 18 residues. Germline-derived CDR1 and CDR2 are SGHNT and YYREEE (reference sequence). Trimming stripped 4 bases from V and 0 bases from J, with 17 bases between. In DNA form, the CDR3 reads TGTGCCAGCAGCCCGGGGGACGGTTTTAGCTCTGGGGCCAACGTCCTGACTTTC. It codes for CASSPGDGFSSGANVLTF.

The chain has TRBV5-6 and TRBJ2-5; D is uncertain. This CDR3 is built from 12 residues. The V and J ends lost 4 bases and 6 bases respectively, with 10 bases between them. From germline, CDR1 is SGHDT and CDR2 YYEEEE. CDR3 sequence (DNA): TGTGCCAGCAGCCCCGCCAAGCAGACCCAGTACTTC. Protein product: CASSPAKQTQYF.

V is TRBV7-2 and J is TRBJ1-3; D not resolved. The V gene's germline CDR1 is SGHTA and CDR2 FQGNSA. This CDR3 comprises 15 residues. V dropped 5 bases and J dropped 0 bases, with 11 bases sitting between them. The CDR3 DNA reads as TGTGCCAGCAGCCCTATTCGGGACTCTGGAAACACCATATATTTT. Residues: CASSPIRDSGNTIYF.

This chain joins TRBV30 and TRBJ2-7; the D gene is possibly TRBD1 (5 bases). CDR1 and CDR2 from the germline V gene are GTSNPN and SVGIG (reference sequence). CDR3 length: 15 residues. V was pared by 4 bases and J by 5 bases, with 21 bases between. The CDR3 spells CAWTLTGMSLHEQYF. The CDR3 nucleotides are TGTGCCTGGACCCTCACAGGAATGAGTCTCCACGAGCAGTACTTC.

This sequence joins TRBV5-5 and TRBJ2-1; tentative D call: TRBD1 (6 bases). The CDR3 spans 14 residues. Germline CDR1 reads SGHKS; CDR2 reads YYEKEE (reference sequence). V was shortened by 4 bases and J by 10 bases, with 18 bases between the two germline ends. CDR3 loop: CASSQSTGRREQFF. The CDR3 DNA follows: TGTGCCAGCAGCCAATCGACAGGTCGTCGCGAGCAGTTCTTC.

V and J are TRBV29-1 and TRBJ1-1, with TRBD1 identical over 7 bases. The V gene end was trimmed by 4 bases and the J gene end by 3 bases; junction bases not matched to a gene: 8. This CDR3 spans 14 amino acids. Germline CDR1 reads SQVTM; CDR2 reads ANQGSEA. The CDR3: CSVVGGGVYTEAFF. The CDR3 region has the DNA TGCAGCGTTGTAGGAGGGGGCGTTTACACTGAAGCTTTCTTT.

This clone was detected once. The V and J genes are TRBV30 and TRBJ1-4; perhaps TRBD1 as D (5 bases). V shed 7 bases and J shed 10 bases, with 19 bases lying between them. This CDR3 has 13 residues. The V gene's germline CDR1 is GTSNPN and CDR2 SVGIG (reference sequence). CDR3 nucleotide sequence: TGTGCCTCGTACGGGACTCCCCGTCGAAAACTGTTTTTT. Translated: CASYGTPRRKLFF.